This passage covers 10 T cell receptor beta chains from one sample sequenced in a study of cytotoxic CD8 clonotypes in ibrutinib-treated CLL. TCRdb's copy holds only in-frame clones and misses some; the assay was immunoSEQ multiplex PCR. Of approximately 320,000 clones listed, roughly 67% were seen once; the top ten hold under 8%. Sequencing used PBMCs, obtained after 36 months of ibrutinib treatment. The origin of the receptors is a human donor with chronic lymphocytic leukemia.

In its sample, this clone was seen a few times. This sequence joins TRBV7-2 and TRBJ2-7; D possibly corresponds to TRBD1 (7 bases). Trimming cost V 5 bases and J 6 bases, with 20 bases left between them. CDR3 length: 15 amino acids. The germline V gene encodes CDR1 SGHTA and CDR2 FQGNSA. CDR3 bases: TGTGCCAGCAGCCCCGCAAGCGGAGGGGGCCGCGAGCAGTACTTC. Amino acids: CASSPASGGGREQYF.

The chain recombines TRBV29-1 with TRBJ2-1; D might be TRBD2 (5 bases). The CDR3 loop spans 12 amino acids. Trimming took off 2 bases at V and 6 bases at J, with 8 bases between the two ends. Germline loops: CDR1 SQVTM, CDR2 ANQGSEA. This CDR3 reads CSVELGGNEQFF. CDR3 DNA sequence: TGCAGCGTTGAACTAGGAGGCAATGAGCAGTTCTTC.

V is TRBV5-1 and J is TRBJ2-1; 9 nucleotides line up with TRBD2. Germline CDR1 SGHRS, CDR2 YFSETQ. V shed 2 bases, J shed 3 bases, and the junction held 18 bases outside the gene matches. CDR3 length: 20 residues. For the CDR3, the DNA is TGCGCCAGCAGCTTCCGGGATCTTAGAGTCGGGACTAGCTACTACAATGAGCAGTTCTTC. This encodes CASSFRDLRVGTSYYNEQFF.

The chain uses TRBV15 and TRBJ2-1, with 10 bases identical to TRBD2. CDR3 length: 16 amino acids. The V and J ends lost 2 bases and 1 base, in that order; junction bases with no gene match: 2. The germline gives CDR1 LNHNV, CDR2 YYDKDF (reference sequence). CDR3 loop: CATSRSGLASYNEQFF. The CDR3 DNA follows: TGTGCCACCAGCAGATCGGGACTAGCGTCCTACAATGAGCAGTTCTTC.

This clone was counted once. V and J are TRBV7-2 and TRBJ2-1; D is undetermined. The germline V gene has CDR1 SGHTA and CDR2 FQGNSA. This CDR3 is 15 amino acids long. V gave up 2 bases and J gave up 0 bases, with 8 bases separating them. The DNA for the CDR3 is TGTGCCAGCAGCTTAAGATCTTCCTCCTACAATGAGCAGTTCTTC. Residues: CASSLRSSSYNEQFF. Using reference TRBV7-2 and TRBJ2-1 for the parts outside the CDR3, the full variable domain is GAGVSQSPSNKVTEKGKDVELRCDPISGHTALYWYRQSLGQGLEFLIYFQGNSAPDKSGLPSDRFSAERTGGSVSTLTIQRTQQEDSAVYLCASSLRSSSYNEQFFGPGTRLTVL.

The V gene is TRBV28, the J gene TRBJ1-1; no firm D call. V was pared by 6 bases and J by 5 bases, with 4 bases between. The CDR3 length is 10 residues. CDR1 MDHEN and CDR2 SYDVKM come from the germline V gene. Here the CDR3 DNA reads TGTGCCAGCAGGGGGACTGAAGCTTTCTTT. As protein: CASRGTEAFF.

This chain links TRBV7-3 with TRBJ2-3; 7 bases are a match to TRBD1. This CDR3 has 14 amino acids. The J segment lost 1 base and the V segment lost 5 bases, leaving 3 bases of the junction unmatched. Germline V lookup: CDR1 SGHTA, CDR2 FQGTGA. In DNA, the CDR3 is TGTGCCAGCAGCATCGGACAGGGCACAGATACGCAGTATTTT. Translating gives CASSIGQGTDTQYF. The variable domain in full, completed from reference TRBV7-3 and TRBJ2-3, reads GAGVSQTPSNKVTEKGKYVELRCDPISGHTALYWYRQSLGQGPEFLIYFQGTGAADDSGLPNDRFFAVRPEGSVSTLKIQRTERGDSAVYLCASSIGQGTDTQYFGPGTRLTVL.

The chain employs TRBV29-1 and TRBJ2-1; 9 bases are shared with TRBD2. CDR3 length: 14 amino acids. Unmatched junction bases numbered 9, after V lost 3 bases and J lost 9 bases. Germline CDR1 and CDR2: SQVTM and ANQGSEA. This CDR3 reads CSVEGLATKGEQFF. CDR3 bases: TGCAGCGTTGAGGGACTAGCTACTAAGGGTGAGCAGTTCTTC.

The chain employs TRBV28 and TRBJ2-3, with 10 bases identical to TRBD2. V lost 2 bases to trimming and J lost 5 bases; unmatched junction nucleotides: 7. Germline V gene data show CDR1 as MDHEN and CDR2 as SYDVKM. The CDR3 contains 16 residues. The DNA for the CDR3 is TGTGCCAGCAGTTTAAGCGGGAGGGCCCTCGGAGATACGCAGTATTTT. Its translation is CASSLSGRALGDTQYF.

This clone was observed once. This chain joins TRBV21-1 and TRBJ2-1; the DNA was not compared with TRBD2, the D call given in the table. TRBV21-1 is a documented pseudogene. The CDR3 totals 16 residues. For the CDR3, the DNA is TGTGCCAGCAGCAAAAGGGCTAGCGGGCTAGACAATGAGCAGTTCTTC. Its translation is CASSKRASGLDNEQFF.